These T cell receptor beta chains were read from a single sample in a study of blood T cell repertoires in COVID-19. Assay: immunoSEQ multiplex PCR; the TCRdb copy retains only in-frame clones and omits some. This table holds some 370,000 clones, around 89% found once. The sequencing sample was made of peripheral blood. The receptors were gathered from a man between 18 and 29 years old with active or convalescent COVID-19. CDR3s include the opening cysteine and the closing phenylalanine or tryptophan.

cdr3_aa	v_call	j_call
CASPLPDTGELFF	TRBV7-9	TRBJ2-2
CASSLQDRRYEKLFF	TRBV4-1	TRBJ1-4
CASSVVGQGYGYTF	TRBV9	TRBJ1-2
CASRADGAYEQYF	TRBV25-1	TRBJ2-7
CASSRRGDTDTQYF	TRBV11-1	TRBJ2-3
CASSHLGQPNTEAFF	TRBV4-1	TRBJ1-1
CASSLEGGESPLHF	TRBV5-1	TRBJ1-6
CASSLVGQRRSGYTF	TRBV28	TRBJ1-2
CASSLDPTPGVPLSYEQYF	TRBV11-2	TRBJ2-7
CASTGTSGAMYQETQYF	TRBV28	TRBJ2-5
CASSPRTSVSSYNEQFF	TRBV28	TRBJ2-1
CASRPGLAGPEQYF	TRBV6-5	TRBJ2-7
CASTGPRLAGGPISVDEQFF	TRBV19	TRBJ2-1
CASSQAAANSGANVLTF	TRBV4-2	TRBJ2-6
CASSWTSSGQETQYF	TRBV6-2/TRBV6-3	TRBJ2-5
CASRDNNQPQHF	TRBV19	TRBJ1-5
CASSPGGSYRYTF	TRBV13	TRBJ1-2
CASSFHQGAKNIQYF	TRBV7-2	TRBJ2-4
CAIGNRPGYNEQFF	TRBV10-3	TRBJ2-1
CASSARDRGRSNEKLFF	TRBV27	TRBJ1-4
CASSPNEGNTEAFF	TRBV18	TRBJ1-1
CATSSLAGGYEQYF	TRBV15	TRBJ2-7
CASSPQGTGQPQHF	TRBV27	TRBJ1-5
CASSIGQGTNSPLHF	TRBV19	TRBJ1-6
CASRGQGSYNEQFF	TRBV27	TRBJ2-1
CASSQGPWADYGYTF	TRBV4-2	TRBJ1-2
CASSGRTSGLNNEQFF	TRBV5-6	TRBJ2-1
CASSSGGAGDTQYF	TRBV7-3	TRBJ2-3
CASSSGTSGFSDTQYF	TRBV28	TRBJ2-3
CASSPGQGEAFF	TRBV18	TRBJ1-1
CASSLLGASDTQYF	TRBV7-2	TRBJ2-3
CASSLQPGTGGRSVTEAFF	TRBV5-1	TRBJ1-1
CASSPGTDGQPQHF	TRBV4-1	TRBJ1-5
CASSYHRPDRVGYEQYF	TRBV6-2/TRBV6-3	TRBJ2-7
CASSPAQGGSYGYTF	TRBV18	TRBJ1-2
CASSLSDGYTF	TRBV12-3/TRBV12-4	TRBJ1-2
CASSPWRGTGANVLTF	TRBV18	TRBJ2-6
CASSRRSRTDTQYF	TRBV28	TRBJ2-3
CAWSVPRSTDTQYF	TRBV30	TRBJ2-3
CAISPGQGTTDTQYF	TRBV10-3	TRBJ2-3
CASSYSTGIAYEQYF	TRBV6-5	TRBJ2-7
CASSLSGVAETQYF	TRBV11-3	TRBJ2-5
CSVRATSGTDTQYF	TRBV29-1	TRBJ2-3
CASSLGPRHSPLHF	TRBV27	TRBJ1-6
CASSLLNQPQHF	TRBV28	TRBJ1-5